This T cell receptor (beta chain) was sequenced in a study of tumor T cells in aggressive B-cell lymphoma. Assay: immunoSEQ multiplex PCR; the TCRdb copy retains only in-frame clones and omits some. The data hold 8,400 or so clones, with approximately 82% observed a single time. Deletions cut 5 bases from V and 0 bases from J, with 7 bases between. Germline CDR1 reads SNHLY; CDR2 reads FYNNEI. The CDR3 is 13 residues long. The sequence derives from an adult with diffuse large B cell lymphoma. The chain joins TRBV2 to TRBJ1-2; D is possibly TRBD1 (5 bases). Specimen: tumor tissue. The CDR3 region is CASSTTANYGYTF. For the CDR3, the DNA is TGTGCCAGCAGTACGACAGCTAACTATGGCTACACCTTC.